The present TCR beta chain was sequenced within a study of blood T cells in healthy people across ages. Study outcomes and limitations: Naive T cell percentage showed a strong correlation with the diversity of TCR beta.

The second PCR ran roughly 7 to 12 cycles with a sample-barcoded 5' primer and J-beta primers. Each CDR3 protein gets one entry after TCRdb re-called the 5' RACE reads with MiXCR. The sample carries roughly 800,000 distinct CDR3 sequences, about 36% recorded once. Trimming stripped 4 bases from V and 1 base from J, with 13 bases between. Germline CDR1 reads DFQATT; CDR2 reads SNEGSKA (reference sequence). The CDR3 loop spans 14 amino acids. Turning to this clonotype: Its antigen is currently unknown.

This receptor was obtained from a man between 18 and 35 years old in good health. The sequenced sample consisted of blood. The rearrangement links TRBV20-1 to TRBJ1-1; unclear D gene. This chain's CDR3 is CSAKRAGPNTEAFF. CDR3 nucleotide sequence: TGCAGTGCTAAGAGGGCAGGCCCGAACACTGAAGCTTTCTTT.